Shown below are 22 T cell receptor beta chains from a single sample sequenced in a study of cytomegalovirus exposure and HLA in healthy donors. The primer mix had 60 Vbeta and 13 Jbeta primers. The assay was immunoSEQ multiplex PCR, and TCRdb's table has in-frame clones only and misses some. The table includes some 78,000 clones, 74% detected once. Material for sequencing was PBMCs. These receptors originate from a man aged 40-55 years in good health and CMV-seropositive.

The chain carries TRBV6-6 and TRBJ2-3, with TRBD1 matching 7 bases. CDR1 is MNHNY, CDR2 SVGAGI, per germline (reference sequence). The CDR3 consists of 13 residues. Unmatched junction bases numbered 3, after V lost 3 bases and J lost 6 bases. CDR3 loop: CASSYLQGDTQYF. The CDR3 DNA reads TGTGCCAGCAGTTATTTACAGGGGGATACGCAGTATTTT.

The V call is TRBV18, the J call TRBJ2-3; D is perhaps TRBD1 (6 bases). V was pared by 3 bases and J by 6 bases, with 13 bases between. The CDR3 consists of 14 residues. Germline V gene sequence: CDR1 KGHSH, CDR2 LQKENI. The CDR3 here is CASSPVGGADTQYF. For the CDR3, the DNA is TGTGCCAGCTCACCGGTTGGGGGCGCGGATACGCAGTATTTT.

The chain uses TRBV7-9 and TRBJ2-7; 10 nucleotides match TRBD2. The CDR3 spans 15 residues. Germline loops: CDR1 SEHNR, CDR2 FQNEAQ (reference sequence). V shed 4 bases and J 2 bases; nucleotides not matched to a gene: 5. The CDR3 nucleotides are TGTGCCAGCAGCTCCGGACTAGCGGAGCCCTACGAGCAGTACTTC. Translation: CASSSGLAEPYEQYF. Based on the CDR3 plus reference TRBV7-9 and TRBJ2-7, the full variable domain is DTGVSQNPRHKITKRGQNVTFRCDPISEHNRLYWYRQTLGQGPEFLTYFQNEAQLEKSRLLSDRFSAERPKGSFSTLEIQRTEQGDSAMYLCASSSGLAEPYEQYFGPGTRLTVT.

V and J are TRBV6-6 and TRBJ2-5; D gene ambiguous. CDR3 size: 13 residues. V was pared by 8 bases and J by 2 bases, with 12 bases between. Germline V gene sequence: CDR1 MNHNY, CDR2 SVGAGI (reference sequence). The CDR3 region is CASRSSNQETQYF. The DNA of the CDR3 is TGTGCCAGCCGTTCCTCCAATCAAGAGACCCAGTACTTC.

This clone was counted a few times. The chain combines TRBV28 with TRBJ1-5, with D possibly matching TRBD1 (6 bases). Germline V gene lookup returns CDR1 MDHEN and CDR2 SYDVKM. V was shortened by 5 bases and J by 3 bases, with 11 bases between the two germline ends. This CDR3 contains 14 residues. In DNA, the CDR3 is TGTGCCAGCAGTGGGGGACACTCCAATCAGCCCCAGCATTTT. This translates into CASSGGHSNQPQHF.

The chain is built from TRBV9 and TRBJ1-6; 8 nucleotides match TRBD1. With V trimmed by 0 bases and J by 6 bases, 2 bases remained unmatched. Germline assignment: CDR1 SGDLS and CDR2 YYNGEE. The CDR3 runs to 15 residues. CDR3 sequence reads: CASSVVDRGNSPLHF. The CDR3 coding sequence is TGTGCCAGCAGCGTAGTCGACAGGGGTAATTCACCCCTCCACTTT.

The chain couples TRBV5-6 to TRBJ2-4, with D perhaps matching TRBD1 (6 bases). This CDR3 is built from 13 residues. Germline CDR1 is SGHDT and CDR2 is YYEEEE. V gave up 1 base and J gave up 7 bases, with 9 bases separating them. In DNA, the CDR3 is TGTGCCAGCAGCTTGTATGGGGGCAACATTCAGTACTTC. Translated: CASSLYGGNIQYF.

This chain links TRBV9 with TRBJ2-7; 11 bases map to TRBD1. Unmatched junction bases numbered 6, after V lost 3 bases and J lost 7 bases. The germline CDR1 and CDR2 sequences are SGDLS and YYNGEE. The CDR3 consists of 14 residues. CDR3 loop: CASSAPGQGGEQYF. The CDR3 DNA follows: TGTGCCAGCAGCGCCCCGGGACAGGGGGGGGAGCAGTACTTC.

The V gene is TRBV19, the J gene TRBJ2-7; no reliable D call. Germline CDR1 reads LNHDA; CDR2 reads SQIVND (reference sequence). The V end was cut by 5 bases, the J end by 2 bases, with 13 bases between. The CDR3 covers 14 residues. The CDR3 DNA follows: TGTGCCAGTAGTCCAGACATCCGAACCTACGAGCAGTACTTC. It yields the protein CASSPDIRTYEQYF.

This clone was counted only a few times. The chain joins TRBV6-5 to TRBJ2-6; D is undetermined. Germline V lookup: CDR1 MNHEY, CDR2 SVGAGI. This CDR3 is built from 15 residues. V lost 9 bases and J lost 0, with 12 bases in between. The CDR3 loop reads CASTKTSSGANVLTF. The CDR3 DNA reads TGTGCCAGTACTAAGACCTCCTCTGGGGCCAACGTCCTGACTTTC.

The chain has TRBV6-5 and TRBJ1-1; D uncertain. Germline V gene sequence: CDR1 MNHEY, CDR2 SVGAGI. V was pared by 0 bases and J by 7 bases, with 9 bases between. The CDR3 is 13 amino acids. The CDR3 region has the DNA TGTGCCAGCAGTTACTCGACGGGGTTTGAAGCTTTCTTT. It yields the protein CASSYSTGFEAFF.

J is TRBJ2-3 and V is TRBV5-1; the D gene is possibly TRBD1 (6 bases). The germline V gene has CDR1 SGHRS and CDR2 YFSETQ. Trimming removed 7 bases from V and 0 bases from J, with 12 bases in between. The CDR3 extends over 14 amino acids. CDR3 sequence (DNA): TGCGCCAGCCAGGGGACCGTTAGCACAGATACGCAGTATTTT. It is translated as CASQGTVSTDTQYF.

CDR3 region: CASSLDYGVNEQFF. As DNA, the CDR3 is TGTGCCAGCAGCCTGGATTACGGGGTAAATGAGCAGTTCTTC. This rearrangement joins TRBV7-6 to TRBJ2-1, with D possibly matching TRBD2 (5 bases). V was cut by 5 bases and J by 7 bases, with 15 bases left in between. The CDR3 covers 14 residues. Per germline, CDR1 SGHVS and CDR2 FNYEAQ.

This clone was detected only once. This chain joins TRBV19 and TRBJ2-5; TRBD2 agrees at 10 bases. CDR3 length equals 15 residues. V was clipped by 6 bases and J by 5 bases; unmatched bases: 9. CDR1 and CDR2 (germline): LNHDA, SQIVND (reference sequence). The CDR3 sequence is CASSLWTSGGETQYF. CDR3 sequence (DNA): TGTGCCAGTAGCCTTTGGACTAGCGGTGGGGAGACCCAGTACTTC.

This chain joins TRBV5-8 and TRBJ1-2; maybe TRBD1 (5 bases). The germline CDR1 and CDR2 sequences are SGHTS and YDEGEE. Trimming removed 4 bases at V and 5 bases at J, with 15 bases between. The CDR3 has 14 amino acids. CDR3 in amino acids: CASSQPGQGYGYTF. The CDR3 nucleotides read TGTGCCAGCAGCCAGCCTGGGCAGGGTTATGGCTACACCTTC.

V gene TRBV5-1 combines with J gene TRBJ2-5, with 8 bases fitting TRBD1. J was trimmed by 5 bases and V by 4 bases; bases with no gene match: 7. The CDR3 runs to 14 residues. Germline V lookup: CDR1 SGHRS, CDR2 YFSETQ. The CDR3 is CASSGDRGGETQYF. CDR3 bases: TGCGCCAGCAGCGGCGACAGGGGCGGGGAGACCCAGTACTTC.

J is TRBJ1-3 and V is TRBV6-5, with 7 bases matching TRBD1. Trimming removed 6 bases from V and 3 bases from J; junction bases left unmatched: 8. CDR3 length equals 15 residues. Germline V gene data show CDR1 as MNHEY and CDR2 as SVGAGI. The chain's CDR3 is CASSRGTANGNTIYF. CDR3 in DNA: TGTGCCAGCAGCAGGGGGACAGCAAATGGAAACACCATATATTTT.

This chain connects TRBV28 to TRBJ1-5, with 9 bases matching TRBD1. With V trimmed by 2 bases and J by 6 bases, 11 bases remained unmatched. The CDR3 consists of 17 residues. CDR1 and CDR2 (germline): MDHEN, SYDVKM. CDR3 residues: CASSLGIRDRAIQPQHF. The CDR3, as DNA: TGTGCCAGCAGTTTAGGAATCCGGGACAGGGCTATTCAGCCCCAGCATTTT. The variable domain in full, completed from reference TRBV28 and TRBJ1-5, reads DVKVTQSSRYLVKRTGEKVFLECVQDMDHENMFWYRQDPGLGLRLIYFSYDVKMKEKGDIPEGYSVSREKKERFSLILESASTNQTSMYLCASSLGIRDRAIQPQHFGDGTRLSIL.

The chain joins TRBV9 to TRBJ2-5; D possibly corresponds to TRBD1 (6 bases). Germline V gene lookup returns CDR1 SGDLS and CDR2 YYNGEE. V lost 4 bases to trimming and J lost 3 bases, with 19 bases between them. The CDR3 covers 16 residues. The CDR3 coding sequence is TGTGCCAGCAGCTCAACCTCCTCAGGGGCAAAAGAGACCCAGTACTTC. Translating it yields CASSSTSSGAKETQYF.

Here the CDR3 DNA reads TGTGCCACCAGCAGAGATGGGGGCGGGGGACAGGGGGAGTCCGGGGAGCTGTTTTTT. It is translated as CATSRDGGGGQGESGELFF. This chain uses TRBV15 with TRBJ2-2; 11 nucleotides agree with TRBD1. Germline V lookup: CDR1 LNHNV, CDR2 YYDKDF (reference sequence). This CDR3 has 19 amino acids. Trimming at V came to 0 bases and at J to 6 bases, leaving 12 bases not matched to a gene.

The chain couples TRBV10-3 to TRBJ1-3; D remains ambiguous. Trimming removed 3 bases at V and 0 bases at J, with 6 bases between. The CDR3 has 14 residues. The germline V gene has CDR1 ENHRY and CDR2 SYGVKD. CDR3 in amino acids: CAISDNVSGNTIYF. The CDR3 DNA reads as TGTGCCATCAGTGATAATGTCTCTGGAAACACCATATATTTT.

The rearrangement links TRBV7-2 to TRBJ1-1, with 7 nucleotides matching TRBD1. This CDR3 contains 14 residues. The V gene's germline CDR1 is SGHTA and CDR2 FQGNSA. V lost 6 bases, J lost 1 base, and 5 bases stayed unmatched. This CDR3 is CASRRGQANTEAFF. The CDR3 nucleotides are TGTGCCAGCAGACGCGGACAGGCGAACACTGAAGCTTTCTTT.